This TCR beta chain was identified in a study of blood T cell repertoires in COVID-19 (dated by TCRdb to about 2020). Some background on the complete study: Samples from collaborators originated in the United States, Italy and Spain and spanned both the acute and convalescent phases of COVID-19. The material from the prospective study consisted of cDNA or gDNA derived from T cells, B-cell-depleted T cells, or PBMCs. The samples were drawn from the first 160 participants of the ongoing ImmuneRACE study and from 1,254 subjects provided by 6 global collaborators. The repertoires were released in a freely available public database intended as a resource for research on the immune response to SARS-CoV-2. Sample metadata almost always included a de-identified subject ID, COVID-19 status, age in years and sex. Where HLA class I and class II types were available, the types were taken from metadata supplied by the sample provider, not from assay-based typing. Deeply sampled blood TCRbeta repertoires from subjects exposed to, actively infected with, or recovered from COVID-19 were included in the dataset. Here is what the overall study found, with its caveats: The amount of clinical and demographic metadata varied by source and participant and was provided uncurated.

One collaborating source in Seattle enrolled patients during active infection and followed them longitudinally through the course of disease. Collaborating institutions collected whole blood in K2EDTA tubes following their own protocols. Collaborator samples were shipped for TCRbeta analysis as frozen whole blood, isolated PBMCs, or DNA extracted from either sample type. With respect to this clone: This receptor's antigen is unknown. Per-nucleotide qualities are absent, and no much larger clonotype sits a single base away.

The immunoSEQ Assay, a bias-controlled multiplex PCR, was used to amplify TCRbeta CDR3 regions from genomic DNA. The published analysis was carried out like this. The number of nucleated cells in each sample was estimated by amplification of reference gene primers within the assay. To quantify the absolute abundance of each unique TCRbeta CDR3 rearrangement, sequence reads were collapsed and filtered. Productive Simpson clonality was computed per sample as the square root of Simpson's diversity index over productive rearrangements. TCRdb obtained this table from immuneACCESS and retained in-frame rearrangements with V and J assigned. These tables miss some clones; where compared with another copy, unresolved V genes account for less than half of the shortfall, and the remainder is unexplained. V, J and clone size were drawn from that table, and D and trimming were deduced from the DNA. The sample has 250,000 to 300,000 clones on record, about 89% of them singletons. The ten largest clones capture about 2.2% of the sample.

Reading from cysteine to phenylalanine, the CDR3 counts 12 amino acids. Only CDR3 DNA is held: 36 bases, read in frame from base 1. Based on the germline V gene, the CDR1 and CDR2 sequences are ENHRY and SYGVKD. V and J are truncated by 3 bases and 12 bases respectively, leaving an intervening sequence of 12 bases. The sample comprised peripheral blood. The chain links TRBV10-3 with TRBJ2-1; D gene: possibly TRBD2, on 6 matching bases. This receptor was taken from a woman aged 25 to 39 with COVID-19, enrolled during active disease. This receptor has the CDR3 CAISDRETRQFF. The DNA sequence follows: TGTGCCATCAGTGACCGTGAGACTAGGCAGTTCTTC.